Listed here are 22 T cell receptor beta chains from one sample, sequenced in a study of T cell responses to AZD1222 COVID-19 vaccine. The method was immunoSEQ multiplex PCR; TCRdb's version includes in-frame clones alone and lacks a portion of them. The data contain 150,000 to 200,000 clones, 85% to 95% of them singletons. The sample was peripheral blood, taken on day 0 of AZD1222 vaccination. Every receptor here comes from an adult in good health.

The CDR3 is CTSSQVIQETQYF. CDR3 DNA sequence: TGCACCAGCAGCCAGGTAATACAAGAGACCCAGTACTTC. The chain combines TRBV1 with TRBJ2-5. TRBV1 has pseudogene status. The CDR3 extends over 13 amino acids.

This chain connects TRBV19 to TRBJ2-1, with 8 positions matching TRBD1. The V and J ends lost 5 bases and 7 bases, in that order; junction bases with no gene match: 1. CDR1 and CDR2 (germline): LNHDA, SQIVND (reference sequence). This CDR3 is 12 amino acids long. The CDR3 region has the DNA TGTGCCAGTAGTTACAGGGGGAATGAGCAGTTCTTC. This translates into CASSYRGNEQFF.

As regards this clone: At one boundary the junction diverges from the germline segment, which might be a read error. The rearrangement links TRBV4-2 to TRBJ2-4, with D possibly being TRBD1 or TRBD2 (5 bases each). The germline CDR1 and CDR2 sequences are LGHNA and YNFKEQ. The CDR3 covers 17 residues. CDR3 protein: CTSSQDRGALAKNIQYF. The CDR3 region has the DNA TGTACCAGCAGCCAAGATAGAGGGGCGCTGGCCAAAAACATTCAGTACTTC.

The chain is built from TRBV27 and TRBJ1-2; D unclear. CDR1 is MNHEY and CDR2 is SMNVEV in the germline V gene (reference sequence). The V and J ends lost 5 bases and 8 bases respectively, with 21 bases between them. CDR3 size: 15 residues. The chain's CDR3 is CASSRNKGRIGGYTF. CDR3 in DNA: TGTGCCAGCAGTCGGAATAAAGGGAGGATTGGCGGCTACACCTTC.

The V gene is TRBV30, the J gene TRBJ2-3; no firm D call. From germline, CDR1 is GTSNPN and CDR2 SVGIG (reference sequence). V gave up 5 bases and J gave up 1 base, with 4 bases separating them. The CDR3 is 11 residues long. This chain's CDR3 is CAWGGTDTQYF. The CDR3 bases are TGTGCCTGGGGGGGCACAGATACGCAGTATTTT.

This clone showed up just a few times. The chain recombines TRBV7-2 with TRBJ1-6; 7 nucleotides agree with TRBD1. The V gene end was trimmed by 5 bases and the J gene end by 14 bases; junction bases not matched to a gene: 9. The CDR3 spans 13 residues. Germline CDR1 SGHTA, CDR2 FQGNSA. CDR3 sequence reads: CASSRRDSRTLHF. As DNA, the CDR3 is TGTGCCAGCAGCCGTCGGGACAGTCGAACCCTCCACTTT.

This rearrangement joins TRBV6-1 to TRBJ1-1, with a tentative D call TRBD1 (6 bases). Germline lookup yields CDR1 MNHNS and CDR2 SASEGT. Trimming stripped 3 bases from V and 3 bases from J, with 11 bases between. CDR3 length: 14 amino acids. CDR3 loop: CASSDGQSYTEAFF. The CDR3 coding sequence is TGTGCCAGCAGTGATGGACAGTCGTACACTGAAGCTTTCTTT.

This chain uses TRBV15 with TRBJ2-3; D perhaps matches TRBD1 (7 bases). The CDR3 consists of 14 residues. The germline V gene encodes CDR1 LNHNV and CDR2 YYDKDF (reference sequence). Between the trimmed V and J ends, which lost 0 bases and 6 bases, there was a span of 10 bases. The chain's CDR3 is CATSREAGGDTQYF. CDR3 in DNA: TGTGCCACCAGCAGAGAGGCAGGGGGGGATACGCAGTATTTT. Using reference TRBV15 and TRBJ2-3 for the parts outside the CDR3, the full variable domain is DAMVIQNPRYQVTQFGKPVTLSCSQTLNHNVMYWYQQKSSQAPKLLFHYYDKDFNNEADTPDNFQSRRPNTSFCFLDIRSPGLGDTAMYLCATSREAGGDTQYFGPGTRLTVL.

The rearrangement uses TRBV7-3 and TRBJ1-6; D gene ambiguous. This CDR3 comprises 13 residues. Trimming pared 8 bases from V and 9 bases from J, leaving 14 bases between. Germline CDR1 and CDR2: SGHTA and FQGTGA. The CDR3 DNA sequence: TGTGCCAGCTCCGGGATCGAGGGTTCACCCCTCCACTTT. Translating it yields CASSGIEGSPLHF.

This clone has just one count. The V and J genes are TRBV29-1 and TRBJ2-7; D uncertain. CDR1 is SQVTM, CDR2 ANQGSEA, per germline. This CDR3 has 15 residues. The V gene lost 4 bases and the J gene lost 6 bases, with 22 bases spanning the gap. The CDR3 DNA follows: TGCAGCGTTGCATTTAGACTGGGGATGACGGGCGAGCAGTACTTC. Translating it yields CSVAFRLGMTGEQYF.

Turning to this clone: The same CDR3 also results from other DNA sequences found in this sample. The chain links TRBV28 to TRBJ1-1; tentatively, D is TRBD1 (5 bases). CDR3 size: 13 residues. V was trimmed by 3 bases and J by 1 base, leaving 6 bases between them. The V gene's germline CDR1 is MDHEN and CDR2 SYDVKM. CDR3 sequence (DNA): TGTGCCAGCAGTTTGGGGACGAACACTGAAGCTTTCTTT. This gives the protein CASSLGTNTEAFF.

This chain joins TRBV19 and TRBJ2-1; TRBD2 aligns across 15 bases. In germline, CDR1 is LNHDA, CDR2 SQIVND (reference sequence). The CDR3 loop spans 19 amino acids. V dropped 9 bases and J dropped 4; count of bases not matched to a gene: 16. CDR3 nucleotides: TGTGCCAGAATTTTGGGACTAGCGGGGGGCCCGCTAGGGTACAATGAGCAGTTCTTC. This sequence encodes CARILGLAGGPLGYNEQFF.

A few counts support this clone. J is TRBJ1-2 and V is TRBV2; 8 bases align to TRBD1. V shed 4 bases and J 8 bases; nucleotides not matched to a gene: 12. Looked up from germline, CDR1 is SNHLY and CDR2 is FYNNEI. The CDR3 is 15 residues long. This CDR3 reads CASSAPGGIKSGYTF. For the CDR3, the DNA is TGTGCCAGCAGTGCGCCAGGGGGCATAAAAAGCGGCTACACCTTC.

The chain joins TRBV9 to TRBJ2-7, with a weak D call TRBD2 (6 bases). The CDR3 totals 16 residues. The germline gives CDR1 SGDLS, CDR2 YYNGEE. Trimming took 0 bases from V and 6 from J, leaving 19 bases between them. CDR3 nucleotide sequence: TGTGCCAGCAGCGTAGGTGGTGGGGGGTCGCTTCGCGAGCAGTACTTC. Translation gives CASSVGGGGSLREQYF.

This chain uses TRBV13 with TRBJ2-2; 7 bases line up with TRBD1. V gave up 7 bases and J gave up 6 bases; unmatched junction bases: 8. This CDR3 region has 14 residues. Germline lookup yields CDR1 PRHDT and CDR2 FYEKMQ (reference sequence). CDR3 protein: CASTRDREPGELFF. Written as DNA, the CDR3 is TGTGCCAGCACCCGCGACAGGGAACCCGGGGAGCTGTTTTTT.

The chain is built from TRBV7-2 and TRBJ2-1; D possibly corresponds to TRBD2 (7 bases). The CDR3 is 15 residues long. Per germline, CDR1 SGHTA and CDR2 FQGNSA. Trimming pared 2 bases from V and 4 bases from J, leaving 12 bases between. The chain's CDR3 is CASSLWGGLYNEQFF. CDR3 coding DNA: TGTGCCAGCAGCTTATGGGGGGGCTTATACAATGAGCAGTTCTTC.

The rearrangement uses TRBV5-1 and TRBJ2-2; no reliable D call. The germline CDR1 and CDR2 sequences are SGHRS and YFSETQ. Trimming pared 1 base from V and 4 bases from J, leaving 8 bases between. This CDR3 is built from 14 residues. The CDR3 protein is CASSLSGFTGELFF. The CDR3 nucleotides read TGCGCCAGCAGCTTGTCAGGTTTCACCGGGGAGCTGTTTTTT.

This chain links TRBV19 with TRBJ1-2, with D unresolved. Germline V lookup: CDR1 LNHDA, CDR2 SQIVND (reference sequence). The CDR3 is 14 residues long. The germline V and J ends were trimmed by 4 bases and 4 bases, with 13 bases remaining between them. DNA of the CDR3: TGTGCCAGTAGTAGTCCCGGCTCATCCTATGGCTACACCTTC. Translating gives CASSSPGSSYGYTF.

The J gene is TRBJ1-4, the V gene TRBV3-1 (or the pseudogene TRBV3-2); D gene unclear. The CDR3 contains 12 residues. V was shortened by 2 bases and J by 11 bases, with 9 bases between the two germline ends. CDR1 and CDR2 (germline): LGHDT, YNNKEL (reference sequence). CDR3 residues: CASSQLSRKLFF. CDR3 coding DNA: TGTGCCAGCAGCCAACTATCGAGGAAACTGTTTTTT.

The chain employs TRBV7-9 and TRBJ1-2; 7 bases are shared with TRBD1. Unmatched junction bases numbered 14, after V lost 5 bases and J lost 5 bases. Germline-derived CDR1 and CDR2 are SEHNR and FQNEAQ (reference sequence). This CDR3 contains 16 residues. CDR3 nucleotides: TGTGCCAGCAGCCCAAGGGAGGTCGCAGGGGGGTATGGCTACACCTTC. It translates to CASSPREVAGGYGYTF.

About this clone itself: At the DNA level, this CDR3 is encoded by other sequences in the same sample as well. The rearrangement links TRBV12-3 or TRBV12-4 to TRBJ2-3; maybe TRBD1 (6 bases). V shed 5 bases and J shed 4 bases, with 7 bases lying between them. CDR3 length equals 12 residues. The CDR3 bases are TGTGCCAGCAGTCGACAGGCAGATACGCAGTATTTT. Protein product: CASSRQADTQYF.

This rearrangement joins TRBV5-1 to TRBJ2-3; D is possibly TRBD2 (6 bases). The CDR3 is 15 amino acids. V shed 7 bases and J shed 3 bases, with 18 bases lying between them. Germline CDR1 SGHRS, CDR2 YFSETQ. CDR3 in DNA: TGCGCCAGCCGTGCGGGGCTTCAATATACAGATACGCAGTATTTT. Residues: CASRAGLQYTDTQYF.